A single T cell receptor (beta chain) is shown here with its context. Germline V gene sequence: CDR1 SGHRS, CDR2 YFSETQ. V lost 2 bases, J lost 3 bases, and 10 bases stayed unmatched. This CDR3 region has 16 residues. The data originate from a study of blood T cell repertoires in COVID-19. Profiled with immunoSEQ multiplex PCR; TCRdb holds only in-frame clones, not every one. The sample includes 150,000 to 200,000 clones, over 75% of them seen just once. The sample taken for sequencing was peripheral blood. V gene TRBV5-1 combines with J gene TRBJ2-5; 7 nucleotides agree with TRBD2. This TCR derives from a man aged 55 to 70 who had recovered from COVID-19. The CDR3 is CASSFVPGAGEETQYF. Written as DNA, the CDR3 is TGCGCCAGCAGCTTTGTGCCTGGGGCGGGGGAAGAGACCCAGTACTTC.